This T cell receptor (beta chain) came from a study of OX40 agonist ivuxolimab in advanced cancers. Background on the study: In this cohort, patients received ivuxolimab, an agonistic anti-OX40 (CD134) antibody. Enrollees could have had prior anti-PD-1, anti-PD-L1 or anti-CTLA-4 therapy, which approximately 40% had received.

Study-level points and caveats: Among the lowest peripheral clonal expansion occurred in 0.1-3.0 mg/kg partial responders. Antigen specificity remained undetermined for the expanded peripheral T cells.

For this clone: Its target is not known.

Trimming took 8 bases from V and 0 from J, leaving 5 bases between them. The CDR3 consists of 13 residues. Germline V lookup: CDR1 MNHEY, CDR2 SMNVEV (reference sequence). Repertoires were generated with immunoSEQ multiplex PCR, while TCRdb's copy carries only in-frame clones and drops some. The sample shows fewer than 120,000 clones, roughly 90% of them seen only once. The source was CD4+ or CD8+ T cells sorted from blood, collected in a trial of the OX40 agonist ivuxolimab. This chain joins TRBV27 and TRBJ2-6, with unresolved D. This TCR derives from an adult with an advanced solid tumor such as melanoma, head and neck, liver or kidney cancer. The CDR3 here is CASARSGANVLTF. In DNA form, the CDR3 reads TGTGCCAGCGCCCGCTCTGGGGCCAACGTCCTGACTTTC.